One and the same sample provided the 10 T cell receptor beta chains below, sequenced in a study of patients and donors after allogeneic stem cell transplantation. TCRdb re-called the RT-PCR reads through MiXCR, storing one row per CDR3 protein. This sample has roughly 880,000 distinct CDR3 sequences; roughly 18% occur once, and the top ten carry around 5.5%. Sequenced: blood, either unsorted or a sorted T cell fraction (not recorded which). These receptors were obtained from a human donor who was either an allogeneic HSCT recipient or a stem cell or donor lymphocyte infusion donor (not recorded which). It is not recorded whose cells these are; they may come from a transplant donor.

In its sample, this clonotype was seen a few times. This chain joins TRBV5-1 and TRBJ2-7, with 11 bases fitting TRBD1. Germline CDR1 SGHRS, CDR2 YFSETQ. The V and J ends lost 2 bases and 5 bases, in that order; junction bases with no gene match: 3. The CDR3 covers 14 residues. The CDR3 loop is CASSFEGQGDEQYF. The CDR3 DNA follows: TGCGCCAGCAGCTTCGAGGGACAGGGGGACGAGCAGTACTTC.

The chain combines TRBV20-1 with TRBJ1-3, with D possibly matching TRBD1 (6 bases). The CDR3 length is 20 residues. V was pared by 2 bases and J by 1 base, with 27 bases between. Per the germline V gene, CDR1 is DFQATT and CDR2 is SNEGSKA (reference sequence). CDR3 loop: CSARSRPSTGTSRSGNTIYF. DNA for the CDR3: TGCAGTGCTAGATCAAGACCATCGACAGGAACCTCCCGTTCTGGAAACACCATATATTTT.

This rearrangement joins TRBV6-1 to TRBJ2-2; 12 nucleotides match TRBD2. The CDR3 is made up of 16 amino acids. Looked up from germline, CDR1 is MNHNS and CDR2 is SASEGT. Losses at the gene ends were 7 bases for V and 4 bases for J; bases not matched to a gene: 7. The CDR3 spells CASNTSGGRGTGELFF. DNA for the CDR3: TGTGCCAGCAACACTAGCGGGGGGCGCGGCACCGGGGAGCTGTTTTTT.

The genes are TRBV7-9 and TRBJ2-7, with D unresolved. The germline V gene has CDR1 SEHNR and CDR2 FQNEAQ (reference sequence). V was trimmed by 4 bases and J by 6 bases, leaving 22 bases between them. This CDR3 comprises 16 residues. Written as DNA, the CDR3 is TGTGCCAGCAGCTGGCGAGTCGGAGCGCGCCATGGCGAGCAGTACTTC. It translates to CASSWRVGARHGEQYF. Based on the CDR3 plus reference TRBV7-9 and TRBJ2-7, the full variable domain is DTGVSQNPRHKITKRGQNVTFRCDPISEHNRLYWYRQTLGQGPEFLTYFQNEAQLEKSRLLSDRFSAERPKGSFSTLEIQRTEQGDSAMYLCASSWRVGARHGEQYFGPGTRLTVT.

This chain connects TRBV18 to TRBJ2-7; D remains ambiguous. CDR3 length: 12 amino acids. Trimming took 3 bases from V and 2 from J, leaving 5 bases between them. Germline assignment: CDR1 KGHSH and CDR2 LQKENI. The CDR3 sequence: CASSPEAYEQYF. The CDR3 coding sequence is TGTGCCAGCTCACCCGAAGCCTACGAGCAGTACTTC.

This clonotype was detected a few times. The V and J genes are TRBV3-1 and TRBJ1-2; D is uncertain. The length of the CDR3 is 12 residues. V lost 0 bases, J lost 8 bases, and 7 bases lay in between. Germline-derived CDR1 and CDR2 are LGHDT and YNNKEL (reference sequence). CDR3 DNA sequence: TGTGCCAGCAGCCAAGACCCCGGAGGCTACACCTTC. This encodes CASSQDPGGYTF.

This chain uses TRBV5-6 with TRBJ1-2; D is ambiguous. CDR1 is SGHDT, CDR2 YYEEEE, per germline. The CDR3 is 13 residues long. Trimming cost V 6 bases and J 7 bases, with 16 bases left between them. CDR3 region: CASIEGGLGGYTF. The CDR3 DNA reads TGTGCCAGCATCGAAGGTGGGTTGGGTGGCTACACCTTC. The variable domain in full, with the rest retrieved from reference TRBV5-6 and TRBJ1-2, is DAGVTQSPTHLIKTRGQQVTLRCSPKSGHDTVSWYQQALGQGPQFIFQYYEEEERQRGNFPDRFSGHQFPNYSSELNVNALLLGDSALYLCASIEGGLGGYTFGSGTRLTVV.

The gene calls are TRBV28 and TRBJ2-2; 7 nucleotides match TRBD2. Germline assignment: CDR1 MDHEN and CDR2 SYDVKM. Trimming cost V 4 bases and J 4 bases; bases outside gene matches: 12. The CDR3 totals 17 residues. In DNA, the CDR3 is TGTGCCAGCAGTTCCGGACTAAAGGGAGGGGTCACCGGGGAGCTGTTTTTT. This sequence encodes CASSSGLKGGVTGELFF.

This CDR3 is CASSPIPGPGRTGELFF. The CDR3 DNA follows: TGTGCCAGCAGCCCTATCCCGGGACCTGGGCGCACCGGGGAGCTGTTTTTT. The J gene is TRBJ2-2, the V gene TRBV9; D is tentatively TRBD1 or TRBD2 (5 bases each). The CDR3 runs to 17 residues. Deletions cut 4 bases from V and 4 bases from J, with 20 bases between. Germline V gene data show CDR1 as SGDLS and CDR2 as YYNGEE.

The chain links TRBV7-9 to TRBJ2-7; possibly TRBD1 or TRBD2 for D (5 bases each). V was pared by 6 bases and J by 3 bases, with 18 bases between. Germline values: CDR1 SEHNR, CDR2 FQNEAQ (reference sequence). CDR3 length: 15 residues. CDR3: CASRSPGPAHYEQYF. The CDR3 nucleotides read TGTGCCAGCAGGTCCCCGGGACCAGCCCACTACGAGCAGTACTTC.